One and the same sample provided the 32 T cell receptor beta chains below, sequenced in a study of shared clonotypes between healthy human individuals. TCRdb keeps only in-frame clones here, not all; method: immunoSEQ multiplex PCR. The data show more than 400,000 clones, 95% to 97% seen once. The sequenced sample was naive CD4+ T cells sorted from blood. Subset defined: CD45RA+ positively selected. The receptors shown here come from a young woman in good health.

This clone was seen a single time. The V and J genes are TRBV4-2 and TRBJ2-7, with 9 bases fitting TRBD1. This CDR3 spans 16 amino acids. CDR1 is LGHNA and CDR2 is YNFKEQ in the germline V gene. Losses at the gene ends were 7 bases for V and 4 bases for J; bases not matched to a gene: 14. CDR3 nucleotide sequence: TGTGCCAGCAAGGACGCGGAGGGACAGGGACGATACGAGCAGTACTTC. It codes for CASKDAEGQGRYEQYF.

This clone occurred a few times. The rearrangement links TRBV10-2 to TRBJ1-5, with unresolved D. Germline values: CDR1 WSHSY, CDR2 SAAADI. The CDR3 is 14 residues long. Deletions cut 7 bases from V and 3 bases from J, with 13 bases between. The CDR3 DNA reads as TGCGCCAGCATGACGGTAAACGACAATCAGCCCCAGCATTTT. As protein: CASMTVNDNQPQHF.

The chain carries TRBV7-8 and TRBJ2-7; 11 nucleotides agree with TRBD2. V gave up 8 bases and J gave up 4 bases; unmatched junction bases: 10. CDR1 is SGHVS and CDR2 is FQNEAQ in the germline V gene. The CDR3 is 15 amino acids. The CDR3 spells CASGGLAGMRYEQYF. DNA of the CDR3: TGTGCCAGCGGCGGACTAGCGGGCATGCGGTACGAGCAGTACTTC.

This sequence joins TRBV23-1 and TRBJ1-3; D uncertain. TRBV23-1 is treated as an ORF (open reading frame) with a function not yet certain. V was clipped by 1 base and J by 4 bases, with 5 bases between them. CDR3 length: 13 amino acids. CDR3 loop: CASSQWSGNTIYF. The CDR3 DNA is TGCGCCAGCAGTCAATGGTCGGGAAACACCATATATTTT.

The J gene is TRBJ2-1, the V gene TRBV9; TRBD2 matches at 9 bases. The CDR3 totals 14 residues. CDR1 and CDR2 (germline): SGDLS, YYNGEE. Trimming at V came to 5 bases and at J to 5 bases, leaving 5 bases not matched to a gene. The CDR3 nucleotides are TGTGCCAGCAGTCCGACTAGCGGAAACAATGAGCAGTTCTTC. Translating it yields CASSPTSGNNEQFF.

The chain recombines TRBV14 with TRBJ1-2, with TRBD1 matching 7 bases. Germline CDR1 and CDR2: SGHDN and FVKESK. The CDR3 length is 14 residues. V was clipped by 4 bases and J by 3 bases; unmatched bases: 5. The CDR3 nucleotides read TGTGCCAGCAGCCGACAGACAGGGTACTATGGCTACACCTTC. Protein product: CASSRQTGYYGYTF.

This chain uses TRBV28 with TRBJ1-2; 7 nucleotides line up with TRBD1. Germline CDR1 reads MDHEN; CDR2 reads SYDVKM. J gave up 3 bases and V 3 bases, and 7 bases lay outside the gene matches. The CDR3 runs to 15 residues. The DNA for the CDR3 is TGTGCCAGCAGTTTCATCCCAGGGGGACACTATGGCTACACCTTC. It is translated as CASSFIPGGHYGYTF.

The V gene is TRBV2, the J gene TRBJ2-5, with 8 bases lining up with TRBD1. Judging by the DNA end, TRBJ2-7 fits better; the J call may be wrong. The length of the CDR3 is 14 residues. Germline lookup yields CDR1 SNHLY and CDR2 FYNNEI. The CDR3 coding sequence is TGTGCCAGCAGCGACCGGACAGGGCGCTACGAGCAGTACTTC. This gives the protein CASSDRTGRYEQYF.

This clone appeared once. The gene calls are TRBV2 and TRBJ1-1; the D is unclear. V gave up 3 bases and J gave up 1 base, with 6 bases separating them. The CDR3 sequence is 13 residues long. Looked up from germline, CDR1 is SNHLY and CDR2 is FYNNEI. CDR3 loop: CASSDSENTEAFF. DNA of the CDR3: TGTGCCAGCAGTGATTCGGAGAACACTGAAGCTTTCTTT.

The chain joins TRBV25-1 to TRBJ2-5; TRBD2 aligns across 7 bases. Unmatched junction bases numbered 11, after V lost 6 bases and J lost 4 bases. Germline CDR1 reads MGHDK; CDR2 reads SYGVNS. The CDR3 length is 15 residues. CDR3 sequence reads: CASSQARGERETQYF. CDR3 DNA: TGTGCCAGCAGCCAAGCCCGGGGGGAACGAGAGACCCAGTACTTC.

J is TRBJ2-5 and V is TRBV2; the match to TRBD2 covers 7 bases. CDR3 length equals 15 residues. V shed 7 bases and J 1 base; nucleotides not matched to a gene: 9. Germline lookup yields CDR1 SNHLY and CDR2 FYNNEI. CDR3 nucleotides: TGTGCCAGCAAGAGGCGGCTAGCGGTCCAAGAGACCCAGTACTTC. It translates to CASKRRLAVQETQYF.

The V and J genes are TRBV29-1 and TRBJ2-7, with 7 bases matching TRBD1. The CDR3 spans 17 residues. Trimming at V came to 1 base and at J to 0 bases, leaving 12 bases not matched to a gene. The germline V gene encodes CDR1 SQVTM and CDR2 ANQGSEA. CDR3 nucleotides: TGCAGCGTTGAAGTAAGGGTGCGGACAGGCGTCTCCTACGAGCAGTACTTC. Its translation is CSVEVRVRTGVSYEQYF.

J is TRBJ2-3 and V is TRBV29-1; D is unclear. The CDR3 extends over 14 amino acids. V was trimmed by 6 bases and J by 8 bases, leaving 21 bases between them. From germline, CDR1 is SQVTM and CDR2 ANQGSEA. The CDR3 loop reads CSVGGLGAAPTQYF. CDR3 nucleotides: TGCAGCGTGGGCGGTTTGGGTGCCGCTCCTACGCAGTATTTT.

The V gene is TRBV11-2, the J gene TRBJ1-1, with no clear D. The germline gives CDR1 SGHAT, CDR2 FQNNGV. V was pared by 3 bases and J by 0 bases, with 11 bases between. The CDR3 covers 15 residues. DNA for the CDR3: TGTGCCAGCAGCTTCAGCCAGGCGATGAACACTGAAGCTTTCTTT. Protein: CASSFSQAMNTEAFF.

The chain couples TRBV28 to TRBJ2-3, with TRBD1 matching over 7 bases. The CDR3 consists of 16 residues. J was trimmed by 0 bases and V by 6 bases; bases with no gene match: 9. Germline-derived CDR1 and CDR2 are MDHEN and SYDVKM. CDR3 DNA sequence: TGTGCCAGCAGCTGGGACAGACGATATAGCACAGATACGCAGTATTTT. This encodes CASSWDRRYSTDTQYF.

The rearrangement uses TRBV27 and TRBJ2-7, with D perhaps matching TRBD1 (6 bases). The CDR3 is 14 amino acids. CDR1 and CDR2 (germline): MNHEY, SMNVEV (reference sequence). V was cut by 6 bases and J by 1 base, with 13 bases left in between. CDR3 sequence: CASSRWDMSYEQYF. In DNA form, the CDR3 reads TGTGCCAGCAGCCGATGGGACATGTCCTACGAGCAGTACTTC.

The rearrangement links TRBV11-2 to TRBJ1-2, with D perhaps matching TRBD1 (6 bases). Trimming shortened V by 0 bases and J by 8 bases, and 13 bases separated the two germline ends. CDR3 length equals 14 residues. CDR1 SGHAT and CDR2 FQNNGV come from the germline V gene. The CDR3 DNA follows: TGTGCCAGCAGCTTAGACGTCCGAGGGGGGGGCTACACCTTC. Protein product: CASSLDVRGGGYTF.

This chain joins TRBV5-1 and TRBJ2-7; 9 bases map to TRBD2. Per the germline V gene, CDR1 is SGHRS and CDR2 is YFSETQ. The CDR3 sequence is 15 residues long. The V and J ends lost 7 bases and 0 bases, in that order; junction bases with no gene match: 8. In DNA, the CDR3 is TGCGCCAGCGGAGACTCAGCGGGAGGCTCCTACGAGCAGTACTTC. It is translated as CASGDSAGGSYEQYF.

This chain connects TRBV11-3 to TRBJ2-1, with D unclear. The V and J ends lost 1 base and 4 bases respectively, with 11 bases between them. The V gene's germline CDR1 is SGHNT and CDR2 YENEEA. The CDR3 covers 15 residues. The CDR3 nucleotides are TGTGCCAGCAGCTTAGGTCTAGGAGATTACAATGAGCAGTTCTTC. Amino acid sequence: CASSLGLGDYNEQFF.

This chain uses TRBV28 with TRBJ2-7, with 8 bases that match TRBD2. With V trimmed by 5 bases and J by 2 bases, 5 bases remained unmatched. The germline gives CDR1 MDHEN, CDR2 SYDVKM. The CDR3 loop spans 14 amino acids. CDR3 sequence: CASSAGLEPYEQYF. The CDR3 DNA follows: TGTGCCAGCAGTGCGGGACTAGAACCCTACGAGCAGTACTTC. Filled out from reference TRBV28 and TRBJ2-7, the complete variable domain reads DVKVTQSSRYLVKRTGEKVFLECVQDMDHENMFWYRQDPGLGLRLIYFSYDVKMKEKGDIPEGYSVSREKKERFSLILESASTNQTSMYLCASSAGLEPYEQYFGPGTRLTVT.

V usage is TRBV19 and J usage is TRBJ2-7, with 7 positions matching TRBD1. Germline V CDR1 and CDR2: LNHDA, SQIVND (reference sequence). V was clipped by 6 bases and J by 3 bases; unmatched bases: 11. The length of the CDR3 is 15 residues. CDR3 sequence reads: CASSLRDSELYEQYF. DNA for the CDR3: TGTGCCAGTAGCCTCCGGGACAGTGAACTCTACGAGCAGTACTTC.

The CDR3, as DNA: TGTGCCAGCCGGCAACAGGGAGTCGATACGCAGTATTTT. Protein sequence: CASRQQGVDTQYF. The chain carries TRBV2 and TRBJ2-3, with TRBD1 as a possible D gene (6 bases). The CDR3 runs to 13 residues. The germline CDR1 and CDR2 sequences are SNHLY and FYNNEI. V was trimmed by 8 bases and J by 6 bases, leaving 15 bases between them. Using reference TRBV2 and TRBJ2-3 for the parts outside the CDR3, the full variable domain is EPEVTQTPSHQVTQMGQEVILRCVPISNHLYFYWYRQILGQKVEFLVSFYNNEISEKSEIFDDQFSVERPDGSNFTLKIRSTKLEDSAMYFCASRQQGVDTQYFGPGTRLTVL.

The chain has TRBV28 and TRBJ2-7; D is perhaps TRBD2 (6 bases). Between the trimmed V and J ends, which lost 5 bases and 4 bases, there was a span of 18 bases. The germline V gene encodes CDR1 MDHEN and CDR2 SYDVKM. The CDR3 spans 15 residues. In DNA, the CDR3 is TGTGCCAGCAGTAAGGGACTTCCATCGGTTTACGAGCAGTACTTC. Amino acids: CASSKGLPSVYEQYF.

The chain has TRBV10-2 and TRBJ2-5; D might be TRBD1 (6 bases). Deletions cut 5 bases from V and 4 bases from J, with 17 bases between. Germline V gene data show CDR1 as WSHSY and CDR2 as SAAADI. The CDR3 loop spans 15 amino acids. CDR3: CASSSQGSKVETQYF. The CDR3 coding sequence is TGCGCCAGCAGTAGTCAGGGGAGTAAGGTAGAGACCCAGTACTTC.

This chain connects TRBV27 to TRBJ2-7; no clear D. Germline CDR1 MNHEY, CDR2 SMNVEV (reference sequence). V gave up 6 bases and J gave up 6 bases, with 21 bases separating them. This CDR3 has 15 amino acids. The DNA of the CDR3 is TGTGCCAGCAGACCCTCCGAGGCAGTTCCGTCCGAGCAGTACTTC. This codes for CASRPSEAVPSEQYF.

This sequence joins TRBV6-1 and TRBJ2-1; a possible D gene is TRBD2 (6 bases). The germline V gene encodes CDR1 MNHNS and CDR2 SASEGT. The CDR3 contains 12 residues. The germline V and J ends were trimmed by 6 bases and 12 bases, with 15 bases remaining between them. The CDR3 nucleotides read TGTGCCAGCAGCGGGGGACCTGGTTCGCAGTTCTTC. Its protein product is CASSGGPGSQFF.

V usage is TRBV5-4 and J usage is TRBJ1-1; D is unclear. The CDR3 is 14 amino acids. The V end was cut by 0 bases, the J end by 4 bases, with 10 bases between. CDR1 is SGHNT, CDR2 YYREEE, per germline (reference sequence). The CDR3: CASSLDQVGTEAFF. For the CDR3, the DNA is TGTGCCAGCAGCTTGGATCAGGTGGGCACTGAAGCTTTCTTT.

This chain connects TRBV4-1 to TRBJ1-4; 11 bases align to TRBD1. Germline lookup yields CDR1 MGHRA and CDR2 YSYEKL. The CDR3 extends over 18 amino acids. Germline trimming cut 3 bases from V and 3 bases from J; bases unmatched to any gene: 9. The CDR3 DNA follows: TGCGCCAGCAGCCATCACGGGACAGGGGGTTCAGCTAATGAAAAACTGTTTTTT. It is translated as CASSHHGTGGSANEKLFF.

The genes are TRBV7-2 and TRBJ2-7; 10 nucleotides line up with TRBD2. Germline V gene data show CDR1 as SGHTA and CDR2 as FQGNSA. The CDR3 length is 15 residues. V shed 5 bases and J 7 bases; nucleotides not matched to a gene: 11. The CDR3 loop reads CASSRTRLAGDEQYF. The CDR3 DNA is TGTGCCAGCAGCCGGACAAGGCTAGCGGGAGATGAGCAGTACTTC.

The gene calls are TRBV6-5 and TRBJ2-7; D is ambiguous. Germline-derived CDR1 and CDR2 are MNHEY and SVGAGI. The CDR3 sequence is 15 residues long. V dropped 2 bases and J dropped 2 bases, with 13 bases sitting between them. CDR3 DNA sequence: TGTGCCAGCAGTTACCATGGGGTTACCCCCTACGAGCAGTACTTC. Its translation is CASSYHGVTPYEQYF.

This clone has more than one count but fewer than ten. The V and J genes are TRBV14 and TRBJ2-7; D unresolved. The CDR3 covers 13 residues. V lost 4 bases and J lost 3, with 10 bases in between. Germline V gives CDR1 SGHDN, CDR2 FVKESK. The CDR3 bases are TGTGCCAGCAGCCTTTCGGGCAGCTACGAGCAGTACTTC. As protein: CASSLSGSYEQYF.

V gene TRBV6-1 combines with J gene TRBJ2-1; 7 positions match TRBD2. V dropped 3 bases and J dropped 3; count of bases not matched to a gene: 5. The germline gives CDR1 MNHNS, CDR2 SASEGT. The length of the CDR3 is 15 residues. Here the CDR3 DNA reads TGTGCCAGCAGTGACTCAGCGGGATACTACAATGAGCAGTTCTTC. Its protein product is CASSDSAGYYNEQFF.